This T cell receptor beta chain was recovered during a study of identical twins. Study-wide points: Insertions ran lower in abundant cord blood beta clonotypes, though not in memory repertoires. Monozygotic twins shared more out-of-frame TCR alpha than recombination models predicted.

Every one of the donors was a healthy Caucasian. This clonotype was counted a few times. Antigen specificity is unknown. The authors used template switching to add a universal primer site and gave cDNA unique molecular identifiers. TCRdb re-derived calls from the 5' RACE reads in MiXCR, one entry per CDR3 protein. The sample shows roughly 1,500,000 distinct CDR3 sequences, around a third of them seen only once. There are 11 residues in the CDR3. The germline V gene encodes CDR1 SQVTM and CDR2 ANQGSEA. Trimming removed 7 bases from V and 6 bases from J; junction bases left unmatched: 4. Sequencing input: cord blood. The clonotype originates from a newborn girl in good health. The gene calls are TRBV29-1 and TRBJ2-7; 9 nucleotides align to TRBD1. DNA for the CDR3: TGCAGCGGATTGACAGGGGGCGAGCAGTACTTC. As protein: CSGLTGGEQYF.